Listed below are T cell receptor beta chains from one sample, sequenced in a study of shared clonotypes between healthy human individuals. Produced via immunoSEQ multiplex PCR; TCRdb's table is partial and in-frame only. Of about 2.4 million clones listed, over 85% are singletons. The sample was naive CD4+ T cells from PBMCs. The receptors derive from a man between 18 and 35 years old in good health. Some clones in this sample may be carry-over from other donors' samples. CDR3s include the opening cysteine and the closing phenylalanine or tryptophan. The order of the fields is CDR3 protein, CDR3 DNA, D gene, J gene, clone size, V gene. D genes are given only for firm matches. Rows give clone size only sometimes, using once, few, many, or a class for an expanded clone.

CDR3aa: CSVEDPSGNTIYF
CDR3nt: TGCAGCGTTGAAGATCCATCTGGAAACACCATATATTTT
d_gene: .
j_gene: TRBJ1-3
abundance: .
v_gene: TRBV29-1

CDR3aa: CASSLFPTRFDNQPQHF
CDR3nt: TGTGCCAGCAGTTTATTTCCGACCCGTTTCGACAATCAGCCCCAGCATTTT
d_gene: .
j_gene: TRBJ1-5
abundance: .
v_gene: TRBV28

CDR3aa: CASRARTGEGYGYTF
CDR3nt: TGTGCCAGCAGGGCTCGGACAGGGGAAGGGTATGGCTACACCTTC
d_gene: TRBD1
j_gene: TRBJ1-2
abundance: .
v_gene: TRBV6-4

CDR3aa: CASNRLAGEVGTQYF
CDR3nt: TGCGCCAGCAACCGACTAGCGGGAGAGGTGGGTACGCAGTATTTT
d_gene: TRBD2
j_gene: TRBJ2-3
abundance: .
v_gene: TRBV5-1

CDR3aa: CASRRTGDQPQHF
CDR3nt: TGTGCCAGCAGGAGGACAGGGGATCAGCCCCAGCATTTT
d_gene: TRBD1
j_gene: TRBJ1-5
abundance: .
v_gene: TRBV27

CDR3aa: CASSPTSTDTQYF
CDR3nt: TGTGCCAGCTCCCCAACTAGCACAGATACGCAGTATTTT
d_gene: .
j_gene: TRBJ2-3
abundance: once
v_gene: TRBV2

CDR3aa: CAWSELGDQGYTF
CDR3nt: TGTGCCTGGAGTGAACTGGGAGACCAAGGCTACACCTTC
d_gene: .
j_gene: TRBJ1-2
abundance: .
v_gene: TRBV30

CDR3aa: CASSESRNTGELFF
CDR3nt: TGTGCCAGCAGTGAAAGCAGGAACACCGGGGAGCTGTTTTTT
d_gene: .
j_gene: TRBJ2-2
abundance: .
v_gene: TRBV2

CDR3aa: CASSIEQNTEAFF
CDR3nt: TGTGCCAGTAGTATAGAACAGAACACTGAAGCTTTCTTT
d_gene: .
j_gene: TRBJ1-1
abundance: once
v_gene: TRBV19

CDR3aa: CASSRGTSVEETQYF
CDR3nt: TGTGCCAGCAGCCGCGGGACTAGCGTAGAAGAGACCCAGTACTTC
d_gene: TRBD2
j_gene: TRBJ2-5
abundance: .
v_gene: TRBV28

CDR3aa: CASSIDGLGRVDTEAFF
CDR3nt: TGTGCCAGTAGTATAGATGGTCTGGGCAGGGTAGACACTGAAGCTTTCTTT
d_gene: .
j_gene: TRBJ1-1
abundance: .
v_gene: TRBV19

CDR3aa: CASSLQGVQETQYF
CDR3nt: TGTGCCAGCAGCTTACAGGGCGTCCAAGAGACCCAGTACTTC
d_gene: .
j_gene: TRBJ2-5
abundance: once
v_gene: TRBV7-3

CDR3aa: CASSTDSSNQPQHF
CDR3nt: TGTGCCAGTAGTACCGACAGTTCCAATCAGCCCCAGCATTTT
d_gene: .
j_gene: TRBJ1-5
abundance: .
v_gene: TRBV19

CDR3aa: CASSLTGTADEQYF
CDR3nt: TGCGCCAGCAGCCTAACAGGGACAGCCGACGAGCAGTACTTC
d_gene: TRBD1
j_gene: TRBJ2-7
abundance: .
v_gene: TRBV5-1

CDR3aa: CASSAGALRDIQYF
CDR3nt: TGTGCCAGCAGTGCGGGGGCACTAAGGGACATTCAGTACTTC
d_gene: .
j_gene: TRBJ2-4
abundance: once
v_gene: TRBV2

CDR3aa: CASSLGWSDYGYTF
CDR3nt: TGTGCCAGCAGCTTGGGGTGGTCAGACTATGGCTACACCTTC
d_gene: .
j_gene: TRBJ1-2
abundance: .
v_gene: TRBV5-8

CDR3aa: CASSLPGTAYGYTF
CDR3nt: TGTGCCAGCAGCTTACCCGGGACAGCCTATGGCTACACCTTC
d_gene: TRBD1
j_gene: TRBJ1-2
abundance: .
v_gene: TRBV5-5

CDR3aa: CASSPSYEQYF
CDR3nt: TGTGCCAGCAGCCCCAGTTACGAGCAGTACTTC
d_gene: .
j_gene: TRBJ2-7
abundance: .
v_gene: TRBV7-8

CDR3aa: CASGLDSNQPQHF
CDR3nt: TGTGCTAGTGGTTTGGACAGCAATCAGCCCCAGCATTTT
d_gene: .
j_gene: TRBJ1-5
abundance: .
v_gene: TRBV12-5

CDR3aa: CASSPGTGGRGYTF
CDR3nt: TGTGCCAGCAGCCCGGGCACAGGGGGCCGGGGCTACACCTTC
d_gene: TRBD1
j_gene: TRBJ1-2
abundance: .
v_gene: TRBV5-4

CDR3aa: CAWSVQMALSTDTQYF
CDR3nt: TGTGCCTGGAGTGTACAAATGGCGTTGAGCACAGATACGCAGTATTTT
d_gene: .
j_gene: TRBJ2-3
abundance: once
v_gene: TRBV30

CDR3aa: CASSPDSAGNTIYF
CDR3nt: TGTGCCAGCAGCCCGGACAGTGCCGGAAACACCATATATTTT
d_gene: .
j_gene: TRBJ1-3
abundance: .
v_gene: TRBV7-2

CDR3aa: CASLDTNTGELFF
CDR3nt: TGTGCCAGTTTGGACACAAACACCGGGGAGCTGTTTTTT
d_gene: .
j_gene: TRBJ2-2
abundance: .
v_gene: TRBV27

CDR3aa: CATSTAYSHEQYF
CDR3nt: TGTGCCACCAGCACGGCGTATTCTCACGAGCAGTACTTC
d_gene: .
j_gene: TRBJ2-7
abundance: once
v_gene: TRBV15

CDR3aa: CASSLVGGGVNQPQHF
CDR3nt: TGTGCCAGCAGTTTAGTCGGAGGGGGCGTAAATCAGCCCCAGCATTTT
d_gene: TRBD1
j_gene: TRBJ1-5
abundance: .
v_gene: TRBV28

CDR3aa: CASSLGRDQGGYTF
CDR3nt: TGTGCCAGCAGCTTAGGAAGGGACCAGGGTGGCTACACCTTC
d_gene: .
j_gene: TRBJ1-2
abundance: .
v_gene: TRBV7-2

CDR3aa: CASSWGLSLRTEAFF
CDR3nt: TGTGCCAGCAGCTGGGGGCTATCATTGAGGACTGAAGCTTTCTTT
d_gene: .
j_gene: TRBJ1-1
abundance: few
v_gene: TRBV7-9

CDR3aa: CAWAADPDTQYF
CDR3nt: TGTGCCTGGGCAGCTGATCCGGATACGCAGTATTTT
d_gene: .
j_gene: TRBJ2-3
abundance: .
v_gene: TRBV30

CDR3aa: CAWGLGQTDLFF
CDR3nt: TGTGCCTGGGGGCTGGGACAGACAGACTTGTTTTTT
d_gene: TRBD1
j_gene: TRBJ1-4
abundance: .
v_gene: TRBV30

CDR3aa: CASRPGQGARGANVLTF
CDR3nt: TGTGCCAGCAGACCGGGACAGGGGGCTCGTGGGGCCAACGTCCTGACTTTC
d_gene: TRBD1
j_gene: TRBJ2-6
abundance: .
v_gene: TRBV28

CDR3aa: CASSLAPGGSYEQYF
CDR3nt: TGCGCCAGCAGCTTGGCTCCAGGGGGCTCCTACGAGCAGTACTTC
d_gene: TRBD1
j_gene: TRBJ2-7
abundance: .
v_gene: TRBV5-1

CDR3aa: CASSQDGAGEETQYF
CDR3nt: TGTGCCAGCAGCCAAGATGGAGCGGGAGAAGAGACCCAGTACTTC
d_gene: TRBD2
j_gene: TRBJ2-5
abundance: .
v_gene: TRBV4-2

CDR3aa: CASSLGTGTINQPQHF
CDR3nt: TGTGCCAGCAGCTTAGGCACCGGGACAATTAATCAGCCCCAGCATTTT
d_gene: .
j_gene: TRBJ1-5
abundance: .
v_gene: TRBV7-9

CDR3aa: CASSPDSPLLYNEQFF
CDR3nt: TGTGCCAGCTCACCGGACAGTCCCCTTCTTTACAATGAGCAGTTCTTC
d_gene: .
j_gene: TRBJ2-1
abundance: .
v_gene: TRBV18

CDR3aa: CATSRDYGQPQHF
CDR3nt: TGTGCCACCAGCAGAGATTATGGACAGCCCCAGCATTTT
d_gene: .
j_gene: TRBJ1-5
abundance: .
v_gene: TRBV15

CDR3aa: CASSLGLGPNQPQHF
CDR3nt: TGTGCCAGCAGCTTAGGATTGGGTCCGAATCAGCCCCAGCATTTT
d_gene: .
j_gene: TRBJ1-5
abundance: .
v_gene: TRBV7-2

CDR3aa: CASSQRGQGEKLFF
CDR3nt: TGCGCCAGCTCCCAACGGGGGCAGGGAGAAAAACTGTTTTTT
d_gene: .
j_gene: TRBJ1-4
abundance: .
v_gene: TRBV5-1

CDR3aa: CASSQEGTLLNNEQFF
CDR3nt: TGCGCCAGCAGCCAAGAAGGGACTTTATTGAACAATGAGCAGTTCTTC
d_gene: .
j_gene: TRBJ2-1
abundance: .
v_gene: TRBV4-1

CDR3aa: CASSDSGRAYEQYF
CDR3nt: TGTGCCAGCAGCGATAGCGGGAGGGCCTACGAGCAGTACTTC
d_gene: TRBD2
j_gene: TRBJ2-7
abundance: .
v_gene: TRBV4-2

CDR3aa: CASSLEGTASNYGYTF
CDR3nt: TGTGCCAGCAGCTTAGAGGGGACAGCGTCTAACTATGGCTACACCTTC
d_gene: TRBD1
j_gene: TRBJ1-2
abundance: .
v_gene: TRBV11-2